This TCR beta chain was sequenced for a study of CD8+ T cells in alopecia areata. About the study: Those treated were given oral tofacitinib at 5 to 10 mg twice daily. Study-level findings and limits: Sharing of TCR sequences between patients (possibly for HLA-related reasons) was less clear than in mice. Across lesional scalp, and particularly alopecia totalis/universalis, clonality surpassed that of normal scalp.

Treatment reported: oral pan-JAK inhibitor, 5-10 mg twice daily. Individuals with alopecia areata gave both lesional scalp punch biopsies and peripheral blood for collection. On this clone: The antigen remains undetermined.

Extraction of RNA preceded its reverse transcription into cDNA, which served as the sequencing template. The data were produced by immunoSEQ multiplex PCR, yet TCRdb's version contains in-frame clones alone and is incomplete. The sample lists about 110,000 clones; around 50% were seen once. The source was CD8+ T cells sorted from blood, collected at week 24, from a patient treated with tofacitinib. This receptor was taken from a human donor with alopecia areata.

Here the CDR3 reads CASARGRPGEQYF. As DNA, the CDR3 is TGTGCCAGCGCCAGAGGCAGGCCCGGCGAGCAGTACTTC. The chain employs TRBV27 and TRBJ2-7; no definite D call. The germline V gene encodes CDR1 MNHEY and CDR2 SMNVEV (reference sequence). The CDR3 contains 13 residues. V gave up 8 bases and J gave up 6 bases, with 17 bases separating them.